This T cell receptor (beta chain) came from a study of identifying expanded T cells in peripheral blood. Some clones are missing from TCRdb's copy, which holds only in-frame ones; the method was immunoSEQ multiplex PCR. This sample has tens of thousands of clones; roughly 87% occur once, and the top ten carry approximately 5.2%. The germline V gene encodes CDR1 SGHTA and CDR2 FQGNSA. V lost 5 bases, J lost 10 bases, and 17 bases lay in between. The CDR3 covers 13 residues. Study results and caveats: Variance in clone template counts between two-week samples significantly increased with total template count across all healthy donors.

Worth noting for this clone: Its antigen remains unknown.

Source material: blood. This receptor was taken from a person aged 18-69 years in good health. The chain carries TRBV7-2 and TRBJ1-1; D perhaps matches TRBD1 (5 bases). For the CDR3, the DNA is TGTGCCAGCAGCCCCCAACCAGGGAGGGGAGCTTTCTTT. Protein product: CASSPQPGRGAFF.